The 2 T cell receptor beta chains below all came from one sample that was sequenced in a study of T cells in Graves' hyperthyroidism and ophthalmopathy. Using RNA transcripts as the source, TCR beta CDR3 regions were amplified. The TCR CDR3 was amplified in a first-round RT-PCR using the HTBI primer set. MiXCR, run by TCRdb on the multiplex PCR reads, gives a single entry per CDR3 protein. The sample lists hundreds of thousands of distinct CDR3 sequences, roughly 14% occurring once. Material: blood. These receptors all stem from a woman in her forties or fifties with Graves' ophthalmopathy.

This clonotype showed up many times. The CDR3 DNA reads as TGTGCCAGCAGTTACCGGACAGCGAACACTGAAGCTTTCTTT. Protein sequence: CASSYRTANTEAFF. V and J are TRBV27 and TRBJ1-1; weak D call: TRBD1 (6 bases). V lost 4 bases and J 1 base, leaving 10 bases between the germline ends. The germline gives CDR1 MNHEY, CDR2 SMNVEV (reference sequence). The CDR3 runs to 14 residues.

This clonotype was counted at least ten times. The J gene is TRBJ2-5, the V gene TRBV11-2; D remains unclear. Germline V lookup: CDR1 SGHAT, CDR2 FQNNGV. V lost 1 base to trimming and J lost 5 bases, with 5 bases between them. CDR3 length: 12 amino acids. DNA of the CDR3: TGTGCCAGCAGCTTAGGGATGGAGACCCAGTACTTC. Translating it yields CASSLGMETQYF. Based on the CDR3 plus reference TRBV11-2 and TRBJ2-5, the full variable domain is EAGVAQSPRYKIIEKRQSVAFWCNPISGHATLYWYQQILGQGPKLLIQFQNNGVVDDSQLPKDRFSAERLKGVDSTLKIQPAKLEDSAVYLCASSLGMETQYFGPGTRLLVL.